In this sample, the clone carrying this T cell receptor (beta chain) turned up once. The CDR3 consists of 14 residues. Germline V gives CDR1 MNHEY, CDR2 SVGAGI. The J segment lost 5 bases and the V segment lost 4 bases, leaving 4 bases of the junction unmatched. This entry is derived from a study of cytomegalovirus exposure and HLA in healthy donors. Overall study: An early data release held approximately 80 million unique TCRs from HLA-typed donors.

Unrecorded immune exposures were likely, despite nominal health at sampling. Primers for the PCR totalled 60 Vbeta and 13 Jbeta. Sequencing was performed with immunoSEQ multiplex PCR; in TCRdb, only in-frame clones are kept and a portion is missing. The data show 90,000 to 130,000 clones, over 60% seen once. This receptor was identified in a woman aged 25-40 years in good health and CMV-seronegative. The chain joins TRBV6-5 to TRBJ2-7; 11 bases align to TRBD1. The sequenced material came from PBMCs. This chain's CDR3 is CASSSRTGGDEQYF. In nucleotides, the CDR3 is TGTGCCAGCAGTTCCAGGACAGGGGGCGACGAGCAGTACTTC.